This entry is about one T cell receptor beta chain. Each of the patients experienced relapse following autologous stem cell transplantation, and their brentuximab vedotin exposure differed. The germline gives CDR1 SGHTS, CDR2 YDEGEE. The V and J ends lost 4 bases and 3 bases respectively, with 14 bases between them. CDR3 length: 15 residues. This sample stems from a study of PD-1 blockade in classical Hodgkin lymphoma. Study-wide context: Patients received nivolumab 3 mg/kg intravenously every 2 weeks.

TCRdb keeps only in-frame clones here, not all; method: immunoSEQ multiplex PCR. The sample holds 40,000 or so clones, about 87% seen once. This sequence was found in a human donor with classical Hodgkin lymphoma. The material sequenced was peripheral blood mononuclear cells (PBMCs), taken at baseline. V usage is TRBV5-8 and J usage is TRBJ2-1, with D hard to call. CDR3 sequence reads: CASSLGEASYNEQFF. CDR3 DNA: TGTGCCAGCAGCCTTGGTGAGGCTAGCTACAATGAGCAGTTCTTC.